A few counts support the clone carrying this T cell receptor beta chain. In germline, CDR1 is WNHNN, CDR2 SYGVQD (reference sequence). V lost 3 bases and J 3 bases, leaving 9 bases between the germline ends. The CDR3 runs 14 residues. In the original workflow: From reference gene primer amplification, estimates of nucleated cell counts were derived. The assay was immunoSEQ multiplex PCR, and TCRdb's table has in-frame clones only and misses some. V and J calls plus clone size are reproduced from that table; the DNA served to infer D and trimming. The top ten hold 8.5% of the sample, which has 55,000 or so clones, about 88% seen once. This record belongs to a study of blood T cell repertoires in COVID-19. In the study overall: PBMCs, B-cell-depleted T cells, or T cells provided the cDNA or gDNA that made up the material.

This clonotype was obtained from a man aged 60-69 years with active COVID-19. V gene TRBV10-1 combines with J gene TRBJ2-1, with D possibly matching TRBD2 (6 bases). Sample: peripheral blood. The CDR3 DNA reads as TGCGCCAGCAGTGAAAATAGCGGCTACAATGAGCAGTTCTTC. Amino acids: CASSENSGYNEQFF.